This T cell receptor (beta chain) is drawn from a study of metastatic and nonmetastatic thyroid tumors. Study as a whole: Comparison of repertoires was carried out across blood and tumor or nodule tissue from malignant and benign thyroid patients.

From germline, CDR1 is ENHRY and CDR2 SYGVKD. The length of the CDR3 is 15 residues. V was cut by 7 bases and J by 2 bases, with 17 bases left in between. Points on this clone: As yet, its antigen is unknown. Just one base apart from a much larger clone, this may be a read error.

Original analysis: Clinicopathological groups of papillary thyroid cancer showed CDR3 differences that were used to build a distant-metastasis classifier. TCRdb re-called the PCR reads through MiXCR. The V and J calls, along with clone size, are taken from TCRdb and not from the paper's own processing. This sample has 35,000 to 50,000 clones, with 17% found just once. Each patient came to thyroid surgery without any prior treatment (of any kind). Findings and caveats of the study: Malignant thyroid tumors reportedly had TCR beta diversity that was significantly higher than in benign nodules, in blood and tumor.

Sequenced sample: tumor tissue. This TCR came from a female donor with papillary thyroid cancer or a benign thyroid nodule (not recorded which). Some clones in this sample may be carry-over from other donors' samples. The chain has TRBV10-3 and TRBJ1-1; D perhaps matches TRBD1 (6 bases). This CDR3 reads CAIKGVQGINTEAFF. The DNA for the CDR3 is TGTGCCATCAAGGGGGTCCAGGGGATTAACACTGAAGCTTTCTTT.